Below are 8 T cell receptor beta chains sequenced from a single sample in a study of human thymus T cells (dated by TCRdb to about 2020). Thymus tissue was obtained as surgical resects removed during corrective cardiac surgery. Receptor libraries were prepared by the immunoSEQ multiplex PCR assay. In its TCRdb copy, this immuneACCESS table keeps in-frame sequences only and misses some clones. Where compared with another copy, unresolved V genes explain less than half of these, and the others have no known cause. In all, the sample holds 55,000 to 85,000 clones, and 95% of those were seen once. Approximately 0.032% of the sample lies in the top ten. The sequencing sample was made of thymus tissue. Every receptor here comes from a girl less than two years old with a congenital heart defect but otherwise immunologically healthy.

V usage is TRBV27 and J usage is TRBJ2-7; a possible D gene is TRBD1 (5 bases). The CDR3 loop spans 15 amino acids. V was shortened by 6 bases and J by 2 bases, with 17 bases between the two germline ends. In germline, CDR1 is MNHEY, CDR2 SMNVEV (reference sequence). CDR3 nucleotide sequence: TGTGCCAGCAGCTCCAGGGTATTTAGACCCTACGAGCAGTACTTC. Its translation: CASSSRVFRPYEQYF.

This CDR3 is CASSLPPGTVYSATNEKLFF. The DNA for the CDR3 is TGTGCCAGCAGCCTACCACCCGGGACAGTGTACTCTGCAACTAATGAAAAACTGTTTTTT. The V gene is TRBV4-2, the J gene TRBJ1-4, with TRBD1 matching 7 bases. J was trimmed by 0 bases and V by 4 bases; bases with no gene match: 17. The CDR3 extends over 20 amino acids. Germline V gene data show CDR1 as LGHNA and CDR2 as YNFKEQ.

V is TRBV7-9 and J is TRBJ1-4, with TRBD1 matching over 10 bases. Looked up from germline, CDR1 is SEHNR and CDR2 is FQNEAQ (reference sequence). V dropped 1 base and J dropped 6; count of bases not matched to a gene: 8. This CDR3 has 17 residues. The CDR3 spells CASSLDGGQGRDEKLFF. In DNA, the CDR3 is TGTGCCAGCAGCTTAGATGGGGGACAGGGGAGGGATGAAAAACTGTTTTTT.

V is TRBV7-2 and J is TRBJ2-3; D remains ambiguous. Germline V CDR1 and CDR2: SGHTA, FQGNSA. Between the trimmed V and J ends, which lost 8 bases and 7 bases, there was a span of 19 bases. This CDR3 has 14 residues. CDR3 sequence reads: CASDGLEEINTQYF. CDR3 in DNA: TGTGCCAGCGACGGGCTTGAGGAGATAAATACGCAGTATTTT. The whole variable domain, remainder taken from reference TRBV7-2 and TRBJ2-3, is GAGVSQSPSNKVTEKGKDVELRCDPISGHTALYWYRQSLGQGLEFLIYFQGNSAPDKSGLPSDRFSAERTGGSVSTLTIQRTQQEDSAVYLCASDGLEEINTQYFGPGTRLTVL.

V gene TRBV19 combines with J gene TRBJ1-3; D not certain. CDR3 size: 16 residues. Trimming shortened V by 3 bases and J by 5 bases, and 17 bases separated the two germline ends. The germline V gene encodes CDR1 LNHDA and CDR2 SQIVND (reference sequence). This CDR3 reads CASSMSAEGGRNTIYF. CDR3 nucleotides: TGTGCCAGTAGTATGTCGGCCGAGGGAGGGAGAAACACCATATATTTT.

The rearrangement uses TRBV19 and TRBJ2-1, with 12 nucleotides matching TRBD2. The CDR3 contains 19 residues. CDR1 is LNHDA and CDR2 is SQIVND in the germline V gene (reference sequence). The V and J ends lost 4 bases and 5 bases, in that order; junction bases with no gene match: 15. The CDR3 DNA reads as TGTGCCAGTAGTAGGTCTAGCGGGAGGGCCTATACTACGGACAATGAGCAGTTCTTC. Amino acids: CASSRSSGRAYTTDNEQFF.

The chain uses TRBV28 and TRBJ1-1, with unresolved D. The CDR3 has 16 amino acids. Per germline, CDR1 MDHEN and CDR2 SYDVKM. Trimming cost V 6 bases and J 0 bases, with 17 bases left between them. Here the CDR3 DNA reads TGTGCCAGCAGCACCGAACCGGACGCCCTGAACACTGAAGCTTTCTTT. Its protein product is CASSTEPDALNTEAFF.

The chain joins TRBV15 to TRBJ1-2; maybe TRBD1 (5 bases). Germline values: CDR1 LNHNV, CDR2 YYDKDF (reference sequence). There are 12 residues in the CDR3. Trimming removed 0 bases at V and 12 bases at J, with 11 bases between. The CDR3 nucleotides are TGTGCCACCAGCAGAGATGGGGGTTGTAACACCTTC. Translated: CATSRDGGCNTF.